The present entry profiles one TCR beta chain with its context. Its cognate antigen is unknown. The ends were cut back, 3 bases at V and 2 bases at J, with 13 bases in the middle. Per germline, CDR1 SQVTM and CDR2 ANQGSEA. This CDR3 is 14 amino acids long. This entry comes from a study of cytomegalovirus exposure and HLA in healthy donors. Points from the study as a whole: In a later analysis, across HLA loci, associated TCR counts were highest for DRB1, lowest for HLA-C.

The study ran its PCR with 60 Vbeta and 13 Jbeta primers. Clones were read by immunoSEQ multiplex PCR, and TCRdb kept only the in-frame ones, dropping some. Seen here are 200,000 to 250,000 clones, roughly 81% observed once, and the top ten hold 0.24%. The specimen sequenced was PBMCs. The clonotype comes from a girl aged 2-10 years in good health and CMV-seronegative. The chain is built from TRBV29-1 and TRBJ1-1, with D possibly TRBD1 on 6 matching bases. CDR3 DNA: TGCAGCGTTGACAGTGACAGGACCAACACTGAAGCTTTCTTT. Encoded protein: CSVDSDRTNTEAFF.